This T cell receptor beta chain derives from a study of blood T cell repertoires in COVID-19. On the study more broadly: Sites across the United States, Italy and Spain contributed samples from acute and convalescent COVID-19. The cDNA or gDNA used as material had been derived from T cells, B-cell-depleted T cells, or PBMCs.

Under the authors' procedure: Amplification with reference gene primers provided the estimates of nucleated cell counts. Profiling relied on immunoSEQ multiplex PCR, and the TCRdb table lists in-frame clones only, not all of them. For V, J and clone size, that table is used; D and trimming come from the DNA. The data show some 60,000 clones, around 82% seen once. This CDR3 comprises 15 residues. V shed 1 base, J shed 3 bases, and the junction held 5 bases outside the gene matches. Germline V gene sequence: CDR1 MNHNS, CDR2 SASEGT. This rearrangement joins TRBV6-1 to TRBJ2-7, with TRBD2 matching over 8 bases. The TCR comes from a man between 60 and 75 years old with acute or convalescent COVID-19. The sequencing input was peripheral blood. DNA for the CDR3: TGTGCCAGCAGTGAAGAGTTAGCGGGACTCTACGAGCAGTACTTC. Its translation: CASSEELAGLYEQYF.